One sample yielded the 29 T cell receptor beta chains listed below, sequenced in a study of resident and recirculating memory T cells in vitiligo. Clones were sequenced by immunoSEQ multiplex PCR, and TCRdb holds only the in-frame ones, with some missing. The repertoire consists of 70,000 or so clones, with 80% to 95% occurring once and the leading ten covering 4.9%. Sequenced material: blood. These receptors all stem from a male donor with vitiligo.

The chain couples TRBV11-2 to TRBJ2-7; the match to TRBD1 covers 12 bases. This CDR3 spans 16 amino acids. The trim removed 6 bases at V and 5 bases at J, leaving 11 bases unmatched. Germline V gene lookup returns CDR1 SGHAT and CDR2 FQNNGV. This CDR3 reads CASSTIRGQGAHEQYF. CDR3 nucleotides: TGTGCCAGCAGTACAATCCGGGGACAGGGGGCCCACGAGCAGTACTTC. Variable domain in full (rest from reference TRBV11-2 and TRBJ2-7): EAGVAQSPRYKIIEKRQSVAFWCNPISGHATLYWYQQILGQGPKLLIQFQNNGVVDDSQLPKDRFSAERLKGVDSTLKIQPAKLEDSAVYLCASSTIRGQGAHEQYFGPGTRLTVT.

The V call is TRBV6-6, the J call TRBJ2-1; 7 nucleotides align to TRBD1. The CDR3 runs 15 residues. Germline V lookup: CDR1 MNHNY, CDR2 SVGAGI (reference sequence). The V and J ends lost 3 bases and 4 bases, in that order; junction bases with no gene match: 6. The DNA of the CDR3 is TGTGCCAGCAGTTATAACAGGGGATCTTACAATGAGCAGTTCTTC. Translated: CASSYNRGSYNEQFF.

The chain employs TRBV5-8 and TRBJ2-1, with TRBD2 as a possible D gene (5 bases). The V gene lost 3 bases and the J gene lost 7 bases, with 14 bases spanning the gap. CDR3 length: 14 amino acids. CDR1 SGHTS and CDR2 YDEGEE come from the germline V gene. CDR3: CASSSGVPGNEQFF. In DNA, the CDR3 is TGTGCCAGCAGCTCCGGTGTACCGGGGAATGAGCAGTTCTTC.

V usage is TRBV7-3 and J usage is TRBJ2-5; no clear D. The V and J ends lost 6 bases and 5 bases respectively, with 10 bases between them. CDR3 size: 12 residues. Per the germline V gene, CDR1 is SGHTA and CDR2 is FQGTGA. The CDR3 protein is CASRSSRETQYF. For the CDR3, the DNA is TGTGCCAGCAGATCATCCAGGGAGACCCAGTACTTC.

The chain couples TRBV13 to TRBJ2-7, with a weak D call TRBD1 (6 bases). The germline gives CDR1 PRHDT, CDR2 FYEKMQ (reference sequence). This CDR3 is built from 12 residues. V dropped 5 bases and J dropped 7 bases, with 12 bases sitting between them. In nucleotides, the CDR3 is TGTGCCAGCAGCGATACAGGGAATGAGCAGTACTTC. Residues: CASSDTGNEQYF.

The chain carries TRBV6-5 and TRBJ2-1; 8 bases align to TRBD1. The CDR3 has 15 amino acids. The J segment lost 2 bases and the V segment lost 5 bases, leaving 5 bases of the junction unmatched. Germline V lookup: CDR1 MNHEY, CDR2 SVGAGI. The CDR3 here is CASSQGQGPYNEQFF. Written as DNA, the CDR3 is TGTGCCAGCAGTCAAGGACAGGGCCCCTACAATGAGCAGTTCTTC.

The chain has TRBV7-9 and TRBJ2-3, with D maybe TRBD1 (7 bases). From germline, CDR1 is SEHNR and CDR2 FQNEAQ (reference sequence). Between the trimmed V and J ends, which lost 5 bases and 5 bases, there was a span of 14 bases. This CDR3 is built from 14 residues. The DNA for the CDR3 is TGTGCCAGCAGCGCTAACAGGGGAGGAGATACGCAGTATTTT. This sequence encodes CASSANRGGDTQYF.

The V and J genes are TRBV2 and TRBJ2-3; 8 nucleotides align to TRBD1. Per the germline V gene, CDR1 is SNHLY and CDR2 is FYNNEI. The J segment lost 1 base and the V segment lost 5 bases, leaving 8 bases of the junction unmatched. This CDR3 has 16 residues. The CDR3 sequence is CASSLTGQGGTDTQYF. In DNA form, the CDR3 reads TGTGCCAGCAGTTTAACTGGACAGGGTGGCACAGATACGCAGTATTTT. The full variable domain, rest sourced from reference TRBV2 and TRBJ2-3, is EPEVTQTPSHQVTQMGQEVILRCVPISNHLYFYWYRQILGQKVEFLVSFYNNEISEKSEIFDDQFSVERPDGSNFTLKIRSTKLEDSAMYFCASSLTGQGGTDTQYFGPGTRLTVL.

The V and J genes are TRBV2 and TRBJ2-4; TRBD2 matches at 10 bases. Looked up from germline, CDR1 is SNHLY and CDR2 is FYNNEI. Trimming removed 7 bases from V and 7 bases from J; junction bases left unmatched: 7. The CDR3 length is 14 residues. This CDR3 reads CASTERGGLNIQYF. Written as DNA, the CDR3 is TGTGCCAGCACGGAGCGGGGGGGCCTGAACATTCAGTACTTC.

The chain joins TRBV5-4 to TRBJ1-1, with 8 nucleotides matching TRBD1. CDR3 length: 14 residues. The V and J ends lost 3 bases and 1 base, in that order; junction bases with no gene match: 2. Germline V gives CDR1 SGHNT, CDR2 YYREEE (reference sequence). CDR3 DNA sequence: TGTGCCAGCAGCTCCGGGACAGGGAACACTGAAGCTTTCTTT. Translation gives CASSSGTGNTEAFF. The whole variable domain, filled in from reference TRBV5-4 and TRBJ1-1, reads ETGVTQSPTHLIKTRGQQVTLRCSSQSGHNTVSWYQQALGQGPQFIFQYYREEENGRGNFPPRFSGLQFPNYSSELNVNALELDDSALYLCASSSGTGNTEAFFGQGTRLTVV.

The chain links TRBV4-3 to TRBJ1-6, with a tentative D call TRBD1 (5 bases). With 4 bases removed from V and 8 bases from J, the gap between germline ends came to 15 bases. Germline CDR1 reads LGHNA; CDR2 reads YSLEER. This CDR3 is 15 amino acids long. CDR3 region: CASSLGSVGDSPLHF. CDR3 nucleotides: TGCGCCAGCAGCCTCGGTTCTGTAGGGGATTCACCCCTCCACTTT.

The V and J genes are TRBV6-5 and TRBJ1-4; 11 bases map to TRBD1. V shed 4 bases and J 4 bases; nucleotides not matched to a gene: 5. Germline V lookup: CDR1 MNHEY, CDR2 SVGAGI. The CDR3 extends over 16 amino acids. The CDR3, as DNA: TGTGCCAGCAGTTTCGGACAGGGGGCCCTTAATGAAAAACTGTTTTTT. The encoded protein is CASSFGQGALNEKLFF.

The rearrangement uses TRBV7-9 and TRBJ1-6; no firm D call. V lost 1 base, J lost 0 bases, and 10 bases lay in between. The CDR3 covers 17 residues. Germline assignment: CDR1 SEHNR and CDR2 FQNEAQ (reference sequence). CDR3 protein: CASSLGVASSYNSPLHF. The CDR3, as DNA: TGTGCCAGCAGCTTAGGCGTCGCGAGCTCCTATAATTCACCCCTCCACTTT.

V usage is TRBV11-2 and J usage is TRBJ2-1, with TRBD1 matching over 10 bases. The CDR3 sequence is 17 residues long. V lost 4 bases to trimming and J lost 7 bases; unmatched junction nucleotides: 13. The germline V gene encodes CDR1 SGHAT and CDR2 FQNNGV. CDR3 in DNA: TGTGCCAGCAGCTCCCCTAGACAGGGGGCTACCAGGAATGAGCAGTTCTTC. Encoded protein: CASSSPRQGATRNEQFF.

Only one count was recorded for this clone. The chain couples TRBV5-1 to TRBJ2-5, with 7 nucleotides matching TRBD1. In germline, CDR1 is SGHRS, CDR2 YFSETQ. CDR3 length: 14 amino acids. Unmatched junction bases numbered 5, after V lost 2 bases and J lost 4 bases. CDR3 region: CASSFKGGRETQYF. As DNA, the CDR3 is TGCGCCAGCAGCTTCAAAGGGGGCCGAGAGACCCAGTACTTC.

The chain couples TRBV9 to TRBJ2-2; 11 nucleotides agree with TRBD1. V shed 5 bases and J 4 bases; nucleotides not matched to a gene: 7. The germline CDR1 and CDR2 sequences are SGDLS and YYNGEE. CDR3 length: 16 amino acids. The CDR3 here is CASSARDRGATGELFF. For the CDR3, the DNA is TGTGCCAGCAGTGCCCGGGACAGGGGGGCCACCGGGGAGCTGTTTTTT.

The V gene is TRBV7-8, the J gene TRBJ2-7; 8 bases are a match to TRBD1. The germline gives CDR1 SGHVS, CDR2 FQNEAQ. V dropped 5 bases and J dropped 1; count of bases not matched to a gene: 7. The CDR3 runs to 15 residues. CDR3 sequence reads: CASSTYQGASYEQYF. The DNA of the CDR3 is TGTGCCAGCAGCACGTATCAGGGGGCATCCTACGAGCAGTACTTC.

The chain's CDR3 is CASSLFSPRFSGNTIYF. The CDR3 region has the DNA TGTGCCAGCAGCTTATTTTCGCCGAGATTCTCTGGAAACACCATATATTTT. This chain uses TRBV7-2 with TRBJ1-3; D unresolved. The V end lost 2 bases, the J end lost 0 bases, and 14 bases lay between the germline ends. This CDR3 is built from 17 residues. The germline V gene encodes CDR1 SGHTA and CDR2 FQGNSA.

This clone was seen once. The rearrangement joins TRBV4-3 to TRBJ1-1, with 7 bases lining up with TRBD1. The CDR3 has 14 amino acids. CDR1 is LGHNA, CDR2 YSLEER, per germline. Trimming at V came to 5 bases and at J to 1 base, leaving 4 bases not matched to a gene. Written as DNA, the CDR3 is TGCGCCAGCAGCTCGAACAGGGGGAACACTGAAGCTTTCTTT. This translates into CASSSNRGNTEAFF.

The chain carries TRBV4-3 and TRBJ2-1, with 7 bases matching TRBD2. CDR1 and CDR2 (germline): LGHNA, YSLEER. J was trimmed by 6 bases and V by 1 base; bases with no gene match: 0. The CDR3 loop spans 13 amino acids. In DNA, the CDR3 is TGCGCCAGCAGCCAAGGGGGGGGCAATGAGCAGTTCTTC. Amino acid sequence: CASSQGGGNEQFF.

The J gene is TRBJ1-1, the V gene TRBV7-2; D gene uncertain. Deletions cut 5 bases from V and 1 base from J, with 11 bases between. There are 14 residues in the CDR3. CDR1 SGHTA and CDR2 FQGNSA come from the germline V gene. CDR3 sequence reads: CASSPLRQNTEAFF. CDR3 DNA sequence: TGTGCCAGCAGCCCCCTGAGACAGAACACTGAAGCTTTCTTT. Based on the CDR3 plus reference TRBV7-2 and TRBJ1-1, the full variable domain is GAGVSQSPSNKVTEKGKDVELRCDPISGHTALYWYRQSLGQGLEFLIYFQGNSAPDKSGLPSDRFSAERTGGSVSTLTIQRTQQEDSAVYLCASSPLRQNTEAFFGQGTRLTVV.

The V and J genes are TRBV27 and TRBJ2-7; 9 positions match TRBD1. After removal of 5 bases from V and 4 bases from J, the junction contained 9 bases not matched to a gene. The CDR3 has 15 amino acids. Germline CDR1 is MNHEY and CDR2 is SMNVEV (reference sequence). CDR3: CASSILGTGRYEQYF. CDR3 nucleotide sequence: TGTGCCAGCAGTATCCTAGGGACAGGGAGATACGAGCAGTACTTC.

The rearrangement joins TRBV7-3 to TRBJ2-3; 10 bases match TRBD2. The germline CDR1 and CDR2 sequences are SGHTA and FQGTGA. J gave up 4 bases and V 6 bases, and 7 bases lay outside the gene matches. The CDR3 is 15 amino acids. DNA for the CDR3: TGTGCCAGCAGTCCCGGGACTAGCGTCCCAGATACGCAGTATTTT. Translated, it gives CASSPGTSVPDTQYF.

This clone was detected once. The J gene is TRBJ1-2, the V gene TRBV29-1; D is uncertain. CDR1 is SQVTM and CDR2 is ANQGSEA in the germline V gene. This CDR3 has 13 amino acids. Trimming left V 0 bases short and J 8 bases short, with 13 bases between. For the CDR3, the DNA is TGCAGCGTTGAAGATCGGCCGGGAGGAGGCTACACCTTC. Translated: CSVEDRPGGGYTF.

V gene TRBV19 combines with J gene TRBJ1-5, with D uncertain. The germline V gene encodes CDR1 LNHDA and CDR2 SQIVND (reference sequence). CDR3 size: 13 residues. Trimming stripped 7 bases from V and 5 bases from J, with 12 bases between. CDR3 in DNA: TGTGCCAGTACCCCCCGGGGTCATCAGCCCCAGCATTTT. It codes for CASTPRGHQPQHF.

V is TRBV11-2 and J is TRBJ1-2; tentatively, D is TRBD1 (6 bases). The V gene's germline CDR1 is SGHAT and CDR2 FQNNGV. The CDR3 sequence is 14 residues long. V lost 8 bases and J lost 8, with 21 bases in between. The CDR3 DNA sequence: TGTGCCAGCTCTCCCCTACAGGGACGAGGAGGCTACACCTTC. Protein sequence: CASSPLQGRGGYTF.

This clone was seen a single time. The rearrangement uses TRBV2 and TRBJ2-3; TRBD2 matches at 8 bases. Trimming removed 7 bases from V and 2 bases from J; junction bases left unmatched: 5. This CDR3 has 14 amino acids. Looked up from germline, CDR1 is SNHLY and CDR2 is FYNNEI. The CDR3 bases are TGTGCCAGCAATCAGCGGGGGAACACAGATACGCAGTATTTT. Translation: CASNQRGNTDTQYF.

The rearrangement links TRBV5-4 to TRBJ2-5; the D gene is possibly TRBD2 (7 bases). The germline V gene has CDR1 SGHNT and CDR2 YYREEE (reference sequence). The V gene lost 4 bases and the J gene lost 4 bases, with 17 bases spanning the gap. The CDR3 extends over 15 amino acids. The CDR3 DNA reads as TGTGCCAGCAGCCTAGGGGGGGCCCGAAGAGAGACCCAGTACTTC. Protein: CASSLGGARRETQYF. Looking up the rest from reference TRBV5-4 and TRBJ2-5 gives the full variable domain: ETGVTQSPTHLIKTRGQQVTLRCSSQSGHNTVSWYQQALGQGPQFIFQYYREEENGRGNFPPRFSGLQFPNYSSELNVNALELDDSALYLCASSLGGARRETQYFGPGTRLLVL.

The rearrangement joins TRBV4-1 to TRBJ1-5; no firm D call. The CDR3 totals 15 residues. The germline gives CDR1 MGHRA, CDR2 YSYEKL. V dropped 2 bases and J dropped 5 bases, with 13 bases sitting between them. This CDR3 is CASSQPGRRDQPQHF. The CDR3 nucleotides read TGCGCCAGCAGCCAACCGGGGAGAAGGGATCAGCCCCAGCATTTT.